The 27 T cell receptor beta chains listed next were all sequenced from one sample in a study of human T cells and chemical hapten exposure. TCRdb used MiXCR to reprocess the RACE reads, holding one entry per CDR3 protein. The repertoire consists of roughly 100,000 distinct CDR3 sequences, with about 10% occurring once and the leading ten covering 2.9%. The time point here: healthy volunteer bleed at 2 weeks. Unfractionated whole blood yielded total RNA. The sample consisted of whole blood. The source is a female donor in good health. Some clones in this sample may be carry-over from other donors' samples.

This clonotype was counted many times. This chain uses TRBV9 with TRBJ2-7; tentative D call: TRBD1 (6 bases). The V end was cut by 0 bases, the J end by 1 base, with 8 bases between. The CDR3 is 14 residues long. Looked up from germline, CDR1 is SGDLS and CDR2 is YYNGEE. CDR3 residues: CASSVGQASYEQYF. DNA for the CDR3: TGTGCCAGCAGCGTAGGACAGGCTTCCTACGAGCAGTACTTC.

Here the CDR3 reads CASSLVRTEAFF. The CDR3 DNA is TGTGCCAGCAGCTTAGTAAGGACTGAAGCTTTCTTT. The chain uses TRBV7-9 and TRBJ1-1; D ambiguous. V lost 1 base and J 5 bases, leaving 5 bases between the germline ends. The CDR3 consists of 12 residues. Germline CDR1 is SEHNR and CDR2 is FQNEAQ (reference sequence).

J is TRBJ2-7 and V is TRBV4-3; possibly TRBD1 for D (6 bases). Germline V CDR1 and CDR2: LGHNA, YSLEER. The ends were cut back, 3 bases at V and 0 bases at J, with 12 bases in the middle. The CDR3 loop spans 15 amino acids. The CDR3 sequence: CASSHNRDISYEQYF. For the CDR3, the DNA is TGCGCCAGCAGCCACAATCGGGACATCTCCTACGAGCAGTACTTC.

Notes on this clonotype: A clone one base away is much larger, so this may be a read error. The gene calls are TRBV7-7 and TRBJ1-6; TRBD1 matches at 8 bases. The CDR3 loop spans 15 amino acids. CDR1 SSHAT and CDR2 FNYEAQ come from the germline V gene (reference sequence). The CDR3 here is CASSPTDRAGSPLRF. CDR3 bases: TGTGCTAGCAGCCCAACGGACAGGGCTGGCTCACCCCTCCGCTTT.

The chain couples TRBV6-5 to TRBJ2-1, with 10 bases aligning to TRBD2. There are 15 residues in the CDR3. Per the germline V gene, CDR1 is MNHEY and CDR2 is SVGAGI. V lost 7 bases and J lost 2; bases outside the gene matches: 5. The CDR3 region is CASNTLAGAYNEQFF. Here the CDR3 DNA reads TGTGCCAGCAACACTCTAGCGGGAGCCTACAATGAGCAGTTCTTC.

For the CDR3, the DNA is TGTGCCAGCAGTGAAGCTGGGCAGGGAGGCGAGCAGTACTTC. Translated, it gives CASSEAGQGGEQYF. The genes are TRBV6-1 and TRBJ2-7, with D perhaps matching TRBD2 (6 bases). The length of the CDR3 is 14 residues. The V end was cut by 0 bases, the J end by 6 bases, with 12 bases between. Germline values: CDR1 MNHNS, CDR2 SASEGT.

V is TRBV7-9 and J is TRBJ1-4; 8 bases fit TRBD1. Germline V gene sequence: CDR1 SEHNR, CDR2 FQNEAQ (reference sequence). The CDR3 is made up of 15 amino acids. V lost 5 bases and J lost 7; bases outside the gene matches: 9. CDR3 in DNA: TGTGCCAGCAGCCTCCCGACAGGGGTGTGTGAAAAACTGTTTTTT. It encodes CASSLPTGVCEKLFF. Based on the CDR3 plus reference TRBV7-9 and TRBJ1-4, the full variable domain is DTGVSQNPRHKITKRGQNVTFRCDPISEHNRLYWYRQTLGQGPEFLTYFQNEAQLEKSRLLSDRFSAERPKGSFSTLEIQRTEQGDSAMYLCASSLPTGVCEKLFFGSGTQLSVL.

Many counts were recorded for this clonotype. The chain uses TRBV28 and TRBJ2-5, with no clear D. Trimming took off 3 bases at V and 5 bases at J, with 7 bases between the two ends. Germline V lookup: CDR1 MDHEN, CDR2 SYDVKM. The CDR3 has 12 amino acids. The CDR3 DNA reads TGTGCCAGCAGTTTCCTGAGGGAGACCCAGTACTTC. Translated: CASSFLRETQYF.

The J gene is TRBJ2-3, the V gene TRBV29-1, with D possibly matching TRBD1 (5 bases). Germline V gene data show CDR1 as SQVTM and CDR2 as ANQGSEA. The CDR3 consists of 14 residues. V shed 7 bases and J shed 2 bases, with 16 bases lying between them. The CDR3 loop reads CSGDTGADTDTQYF. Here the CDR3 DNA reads TGCAGCGGGGATACAGGAGCCGACACAGATACGCAGTATTTT.

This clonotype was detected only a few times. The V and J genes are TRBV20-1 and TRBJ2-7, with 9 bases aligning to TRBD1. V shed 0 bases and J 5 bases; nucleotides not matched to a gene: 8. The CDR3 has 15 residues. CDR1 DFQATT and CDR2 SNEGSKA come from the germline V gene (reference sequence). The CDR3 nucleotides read TGCAGTGCTAGAGATATTTGGACAGGGGAGGACGAGCAGTACTTC. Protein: CSARDIWTGEDEQYF.

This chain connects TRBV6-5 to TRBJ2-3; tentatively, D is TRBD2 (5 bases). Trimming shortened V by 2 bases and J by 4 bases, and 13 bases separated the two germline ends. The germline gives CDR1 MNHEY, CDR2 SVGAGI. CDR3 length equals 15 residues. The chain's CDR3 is CASSYGGSMSDTQYF. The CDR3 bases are TGTGCCAGCAGTTACGGCGGGTCGATGTCAGATACGCAGTATTTT.

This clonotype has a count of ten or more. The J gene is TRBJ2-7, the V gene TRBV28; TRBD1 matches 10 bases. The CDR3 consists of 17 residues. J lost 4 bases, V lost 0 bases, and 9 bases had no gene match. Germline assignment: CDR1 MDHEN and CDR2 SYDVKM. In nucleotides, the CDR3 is TGTGCCAGCAGTTTATGGGCACCGGGACAGGGGAGTTACGAGCAGTACTTC. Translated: CASSLWAPGQGSYEQYF. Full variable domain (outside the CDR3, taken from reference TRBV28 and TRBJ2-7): DVKVTQSSRYLVKRTGEKVFLECVQDMDHENMFWYRQDPGLGLRLIYFSYDVKMKEKGDIPEGYSVSREKKERFSLILESASTNQTSMYLCASSLWAPGQGSYEQYFGPGTRLTVT.

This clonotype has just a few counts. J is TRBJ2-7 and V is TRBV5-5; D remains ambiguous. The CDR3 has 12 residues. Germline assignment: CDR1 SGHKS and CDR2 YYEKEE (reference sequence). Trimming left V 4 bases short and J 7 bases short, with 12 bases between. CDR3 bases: TGTGCCAGCAGCACGGCCCGGCAGGAGCAGTACTTC. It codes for CASSTARQEQYF.

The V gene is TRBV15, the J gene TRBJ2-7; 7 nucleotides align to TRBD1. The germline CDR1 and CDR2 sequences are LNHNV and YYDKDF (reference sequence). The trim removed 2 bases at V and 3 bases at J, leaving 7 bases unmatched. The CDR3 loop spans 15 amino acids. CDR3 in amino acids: CATSRPDRASYEQYF. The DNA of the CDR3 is TGTGCCACCAGCAGACCCGACAGGGCGAGCTACGAGCAGTACTTC.

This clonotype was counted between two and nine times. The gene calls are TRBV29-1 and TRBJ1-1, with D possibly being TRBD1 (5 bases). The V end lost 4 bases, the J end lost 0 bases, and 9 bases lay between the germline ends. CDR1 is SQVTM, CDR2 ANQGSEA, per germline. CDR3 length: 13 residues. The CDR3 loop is CSVVRDVNTEAFF. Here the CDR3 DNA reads TGCAGCGTTGTTCGGGACGTGAACACTGAAGCTTTCTTT.

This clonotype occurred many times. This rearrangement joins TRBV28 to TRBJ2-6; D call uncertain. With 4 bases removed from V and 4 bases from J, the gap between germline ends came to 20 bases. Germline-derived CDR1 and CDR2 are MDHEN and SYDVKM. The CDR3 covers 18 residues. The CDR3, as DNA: TGTGCCAGCAGTTCCCAGGCCGTAGGGCTGAGGGGGGCCAACGTCCTGACTTTC. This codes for CASSSQAVGLRGANVLTF.

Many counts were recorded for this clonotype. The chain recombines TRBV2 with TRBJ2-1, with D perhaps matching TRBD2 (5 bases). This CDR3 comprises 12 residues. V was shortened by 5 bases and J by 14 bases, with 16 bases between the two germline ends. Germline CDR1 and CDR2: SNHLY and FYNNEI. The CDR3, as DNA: TGTGCCAGCAGTCGAGCGGAAGGATGGAAGTTCTTC. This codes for CASSRAEGWKFF.

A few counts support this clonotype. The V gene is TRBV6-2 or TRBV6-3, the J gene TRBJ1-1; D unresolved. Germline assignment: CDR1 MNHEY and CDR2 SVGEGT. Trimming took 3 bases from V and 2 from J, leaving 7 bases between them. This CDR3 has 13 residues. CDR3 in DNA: TGTGCCAGCAGTTATGCAGGAAACACTGAAGCTTTCTTT. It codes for CASSYAGNTEAFF.

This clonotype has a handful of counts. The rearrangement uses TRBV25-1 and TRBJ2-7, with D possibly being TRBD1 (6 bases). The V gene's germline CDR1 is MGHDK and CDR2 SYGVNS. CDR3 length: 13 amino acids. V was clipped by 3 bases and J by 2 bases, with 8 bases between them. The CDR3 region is CASSDDRTYEQYF. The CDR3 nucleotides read TGTGCCAGCAGTGACGACAGGACCTACGAGCAGTACTTC.

CDR3 coding DNA: TGTGCCAGCAGTTTGAAACCGGGCACCGGGGAGCTGTTTTTT. Translated: CASSLKPGTGELFF. The chain couples TRBV28 to TRBJ2-2; no clear D gene. The CDR3 has 14 residues. CDR1 MDHEN and CDR2 SYDVKM come from the germline V gene. The germline V and J ends were trimmed by 3 bases and 4 bases, with 9 bases remaining between them.

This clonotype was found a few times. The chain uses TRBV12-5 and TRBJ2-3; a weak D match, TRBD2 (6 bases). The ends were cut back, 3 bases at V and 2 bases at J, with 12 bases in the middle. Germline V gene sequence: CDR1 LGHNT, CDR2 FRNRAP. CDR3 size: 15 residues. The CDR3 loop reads CASGLMAGYTDTQYF. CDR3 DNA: TGTGCTAGTGGTTTAATGGCGGGGTACACAGATACGCAGTATTTT.

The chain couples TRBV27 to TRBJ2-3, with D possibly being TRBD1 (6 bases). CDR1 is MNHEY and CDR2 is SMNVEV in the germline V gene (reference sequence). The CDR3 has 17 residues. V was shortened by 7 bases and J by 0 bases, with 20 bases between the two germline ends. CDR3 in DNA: TGTGCCAGCACCTATCTCCCCCCCGGGACAAGCACAGATACGCAGTATTTT. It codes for CASTYLPPGTSTDTQYF.

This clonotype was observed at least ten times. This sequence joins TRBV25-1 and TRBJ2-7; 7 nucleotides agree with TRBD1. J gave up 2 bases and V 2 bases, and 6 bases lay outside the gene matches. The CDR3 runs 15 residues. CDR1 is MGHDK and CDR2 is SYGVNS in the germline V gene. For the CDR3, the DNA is TGTGCCAGCAGTGAAACACAACAGGGGCCCTACGAGCAGTACTTC. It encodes CASSETQQGPYEQYF.

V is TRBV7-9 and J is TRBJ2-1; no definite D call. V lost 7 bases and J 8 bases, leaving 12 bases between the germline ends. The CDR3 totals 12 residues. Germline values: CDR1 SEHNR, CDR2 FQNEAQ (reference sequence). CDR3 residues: CASINLTDEQFF. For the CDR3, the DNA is TGTGCCAGCATCAACCTAACGGATGAGCAGTTCTTC. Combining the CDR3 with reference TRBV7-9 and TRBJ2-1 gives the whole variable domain DTGVSQNPRHKITKRGQNVTFRCDPISEHNRLYWYRQTLGQGPEFLTYFQNEAQLEKSRLLSDRFSAERPKGSFSTLEIQRTEQGDSAMYLCASINLTDEQFFGPGTRLTVL.

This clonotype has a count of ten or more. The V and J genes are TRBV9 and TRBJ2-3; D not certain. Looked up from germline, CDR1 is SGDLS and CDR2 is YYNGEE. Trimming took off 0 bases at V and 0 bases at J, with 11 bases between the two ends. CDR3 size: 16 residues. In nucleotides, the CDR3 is TGTGCCAGCAGCGTAGACTACTGGTCTAGCACAGATACGCAGTATTTT. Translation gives CASSVDYWSSTDTQYF.

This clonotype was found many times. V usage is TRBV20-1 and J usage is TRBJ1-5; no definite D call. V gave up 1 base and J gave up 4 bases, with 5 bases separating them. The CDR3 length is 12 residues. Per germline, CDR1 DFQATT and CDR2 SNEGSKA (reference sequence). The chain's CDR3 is CSARGINQPQHF. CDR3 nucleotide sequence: TGCAGTGCTAGAGGAATAAATCAGCCCCAGCATTTT.

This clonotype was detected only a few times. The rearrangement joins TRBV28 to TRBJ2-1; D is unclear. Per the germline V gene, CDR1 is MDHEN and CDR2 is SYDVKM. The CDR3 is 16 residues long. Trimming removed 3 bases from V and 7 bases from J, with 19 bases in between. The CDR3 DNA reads TGTGCCAGCAGTTTCAGCGTGGGAATCGCGTTAAATGAGCAGTTCTTC. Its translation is CASSFSVGIALNEQFF.